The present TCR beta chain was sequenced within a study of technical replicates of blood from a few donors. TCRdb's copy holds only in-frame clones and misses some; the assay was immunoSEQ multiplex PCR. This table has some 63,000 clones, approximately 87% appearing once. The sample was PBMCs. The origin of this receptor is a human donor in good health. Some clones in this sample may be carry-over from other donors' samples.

The CDR3, as DNA: TGTGCCAGCAGTGAACGGCAGGGAGGCGAGCAGTACTTC. The encoded protein is CASSERQGGEQYF. V is TRBV6-1 and J is TRBJ2-7; a weak D match, TRBD2 (6 bases). The ends were cut back, 2 bases at V and 6 bases at J, with 11 bases in the middle. This CDR3 region has 13 residues. CDR1 is MNHNS and CDR2 is SASEGT in the germline V gene.